This is a list of T cell receptor beta chains from one sample in a study of cytomegalovirus exposure and HLA in healthy donors. Assay: immunoSEQ multiplex PCR; the TCRdb copy retains only in-frame clones and omits some. The sample shows some 120,000 clones, 55% to 80% of them seen only once. The sequenced sample was PBMCs. The receptors stem from a woman under 40 in good health and CMV-seronegative. CDR3s leave out the opening cysteine and the closing phenylalanine or tryptophan. The D gene is left open where the match is weak.

d_gene: TRBD2
v_gene: TRBV7-8
j_gene: TRBJ2-1
CDR3aa: ASSFSGSSYNEQF

d_gene: -
v_gene: TRBV27
j_gene: TRBJ1-2
CDR3aa: ASSLNGQLNYGYT

d_gene: -
v_gene: TRBV30
j_gene: TRBJ1-2
CDR3aa: AWRLTGTYGYT

d_gene: -
v_gene: TRBV20-1
j_gene: TRBJ2-7
CDR3aa: SALSSYEQY

d_gene: -
v_gene: TRBV6-5
j_gene: TRBJ2-7
CDR3aa: ASSYSPQTYEQY

d_gene: -
v_gene: TRBV5-8
j_gene: TRBJ1-1
CDR3aa: ASSFLGGNTEAF

d_gene: -
v_gene: TRBV9
j_gene: TRBJ2-7
CDR3aa: ASSTPVAGSSYEQY

d_gene: -
v_gene: TRBV28
j_gene: TRBJ1-5
CDR3aa: ASSFRSLRQGIRNQPQH

d_gene: TRBD1
v_gene: TRBV7-8
j_gene: TRBJ2-2
CDR3aa: ASSLDRGVTTGELF

d_gene: -
v_gene: TRBV28
j_gene: TRBJ1-4
CDR3aa: ASRPSSEKLF

d_gene: -
v_gene: TRBV5-4
j_gene: TRBJ1-1
CDR3aa: ASSSGETLNTEAF

d_gene: -
v_gene: TRBV10-3
j_gene: -
CDR3aa: AISESTDRSSYEQY

d_gene: -
v_gene: TRBV4-2
j_gene: TRBJ1-2
CDR3aa: ASSQDGFDYGYT

d_gene: -
v_gene: TRBV6-6
j_gene: TRBJ1-6
CDR3aa: ASLGGNSPLH

d_gene: TRBD1
v_gene: TRBV11-2
j_gene: TRBJ2-1
CDR3aa: ASSLTGNYNEQF

d_gene: TRBD1
v_gene: TRBV27
j_gene: TRBJ2-7
CDR3aa: ASSSMALTGGIYEQY

d_gene: -
v_gene: TRBV7-3
j_gene: TRBJ2-7
CDR3aa: ASSRPGLPIH

d_gene: TRBD2
v_gene: TRBV30
j_gene: TRBJ2-3
CDR3aa: AWTLASGILY

d_gene: TRBD1
v_gene: TRBV2
j_gene: TRBJ1-5
CDR3aa: ASSVRGRQPQH

d_gene: -
v_gene: TRBV7-8
j_gene: TRBJ2-7
CDR3aa: ASSPRGILLRGEQY

d_gene: -
v_gene: TRBV27
j_gene: TRBJ1-1
CDR3aa: ASQGFMNTEAF

d_gene: TRBD2
v_gene: TRBV28
j_gene: TRBJ2-7
CDR3aa: ASSPPGTSPGQQY

d_gene: -
v_gene: TRBV9
j_gene: TRBJ1-4
CDR3aa: ASSQENTQDRQDEKLF

d_gene: -
v_gene: TRBV2
j_gene: TRBJ2-2
CDR3aa: ASSGQGITGELF

d_gene: -
v_gene: TRBV20-1
j_gene: TRBJ2-5
CDR3aa: SATRETQY

d_gene: -
v_gene: TRBV10-3
j_gene: TRBJ1-1
CDR3aa: AISGQMNTEAF

d_gene: TRBD1
v_gene: TRBV5-1
j_gene: TRBJ2-1
CDR3aa: ASSLYGTGDNEQF

d_gene: -
v_gene: TRBV11-2
j_gene: TRBJ1-1
CDR3aa: ASSPAGWTEAF

d_gene: -
v_gene: TRBV30
j_gene: TRBJ2-5
CDR3aa: AWRPIGAGVETQY

d_gene: TRBD1
v_gene: TRBV28
j_gene: TRBJ2-3
CDR3aa: ASSPDRGLTDTQY

d_gene: -
v_gene: TRBV7-2
j_gene: TRBJ1-5
CDR3aa: ASSVDSDQPQH

d_gene: -
v_gene: TRBV5-1
j_gene: TRBJ2-7
CDR3aa: ASSLEGLGGGEQY

d_gene: -
v_gene: TRBV11-3
j_gene: TRBJ2-1
CDR3aa: ASSLGQFNEQF

d_gene: -
v_gene: TRBV30
j_gene: TRBJ1-2
CDR3aa: AWIRFPAYGYT

d_gene: -
v_gene: TRBV27
j_gene: TRBJ2-2
CDR3aa: ASRMRRGTGELF

d_gene: TRBD2
v_gene: TRBV4-1
j_gene: TRBJ2-7
CDR3aa: ASSQEPASGSYEQY

d_gene: -
v_gene: TRBV20-1
j_gene: TRBJ2-7
CDR3aa: SAIEDYEQY

d_gene: TRBD2
v_gene: TRBV11-2
j_gene: TRBJ2-7
CDR3aa: ASSAHVAGEVEQY

d_gene: -
v_gene: TRBV28
j_gene: TRBJ1-5
CDR3aa: ASSLDNNQPQH

d_gene: TRBD1
v_gene: TRBV5-1
j_gene: TRBJ1-1
CDR3aa: ASSLDGQVGTEAF

d_gene: -
v_gene: TRBV5-1
j_gene: TRBJ2-7
CDR3aa: ASSSEYEQY

d_gene: TRBD2
v_gene: TRBV29-1
j_gene: TRBJ2-3
CDR3aa: SVDKRLAGGTDTQY

d_gene: -
v_gene: TRBV5-1
j_gene: TRBJ2-7
CDR3aa: ASSYGDRDTPYEQY

d_gene: -
v_gene: TRBV30
j_gene: TRBJ1-2
CDR3aa: AWSDMFYGYT

d_gene: TRBD1
v_gene: TRBV6-1
j_gene: TRBJ1-6
CDR3aa: ASSESTGAGNSPLH

d_gene: TRBD2
v_gene: TRBV9
j_gene: TRBJ2-3
CDR3aa: ASSVKEGLASWSDTQY

d_gene: TRBD1
v_gene: TRBV27
j_gene: TRBJ2-1
CDR3aa: ASSAYGQVFYNEQF

d_gene: -
v_gene: TRBV7-9
j_gene: TRBJ1-1
CDR3aa: ASSFRPQDTEAF

d_gene: -
v_gene: TRBV6-1
j_gene: TRBJ2-5
CDR3aa: ASSESDVESQY

d_gene: -
v_gene: TRBV9
j_gene: TRBJ2-6
CDR3aa: ASSVGAVSGANVLT

d_gene: -
v_gene: TRBV6-5
j_gene: TRBJ2-5
CDR3aa: ASSYSGQGETQY

d_gene: -
v_gene: TRBV7-9
j_gene: TRBJ2-1
CDR3aa: ASRLVSREYNNEQF

d_gene: -
v_gene: TRBV30
j_gene: TRBJ2-3
CDR3aa: AWRVGGTDTQY

d_gene: -
v_gene: TRBV5-4
j_gene: TRBJ2-1
CDR3aa: ASSFIRASTYNEQF

d_gene: -
v_gene: TRBV11-2
j_gene: TRBJ2-3
CDR3aa: ASSLAGVGTDTQY

d_gene: TRBD1
v_gene: TRBV6-5
j_gene: TRBJ1-3
CDR3aa: ASSYQQGSFGNTIY

d_gene: TRBD2
v_gene: TRBV25-1
j_gene: TRBJ2-3
CDR3aa: ASSPLARGADTQY

d_gene: -
v_gene: TRBV29-1
j_gene: TRBJ1-1
CDR3aa: SVESYSDMNTEAF

d_gene: -
v_gene: TRBV27
j_gene: TRBJ1-2
CDR3aa: ASSFAGNYGYT

d_gene: TRBD1
v_gene: TRBV9
j_gene: TRBJ2-2
CDR3aa: ASSGTGGTGELF